What follows are 21 T cell receptor beta chains derived from one specimen sequenced in a study of human T cells and chemical hapten exposure. TCRdb reprocessed the RACE reads via MiXCR and lists one record per CDR3 protein. The table lists tens of thousands of distinct CDR3 sequences, around 9.3% of them singletons. The time point here: patch test 2, 6 weeks after DPC sensitization. Treatment specified: therapeutic diphenylcyclopropenone sensitization with weekly scalp DPC. Here the sequenced sample was whole blood, taken in connection with sensitization to the hapten diphenylcyclopropenone (DPC). These receptors all come from a woman aged 45-59 years with alopecia areata. Some clones in this sample may be carry-over from other donors' samples.

In this sample, this clonotype turned up a few times. The chain is built from TRBV4-1 and TRBJ2-3, with 12 bases identical to TRBD2. CDR3 length: 17 amino acids. Trimming took 0 bases from V and 4 from J; bases not matched to a gene: 5. Germline CDR1 reads MGHRA; CDR2 reads YSYEKL. In nucleotides, the CDR3 is TGCGCCAGCAGCCAAGAGCGGGCTAGCGGGAGGGCAGATACGCAGTATTTT. Translated, it gives CASSQERASGRADTQYF.

This clonotype has ten or more counts. The CDR3 loop reads CASSPSGANRGNQPQHF. The CDR3, as DNA: TGTGCCAGCTCACCCTCAGGGGCCAACCGGGGCAATCAGCCCCAGCATTTT. The chain has TRBV18 and TRBJ1-5; perhaps TRBD1 as D (6 bases). V shed 3 bases and J shed 2 bases, with 17 bases lying between them. The CDR3 has 17 amino acids. CDR1 KGHSH and CDR2 LQKENI come from the germline V gene.

This clonotype occurred many times. The gene calls are TRBV27 and TRBJ1-5; D not resolved. The CDR3 consists of 14 residues. CDR1 and CDR2 from the germline V gene are MNHEY and SMNVEV (reference sequence). Between the trimmed V and J ends, which lost 2 bases and 4 bases, there was a span of 9 bases. The CDR3 loop is CASSLGRGNQPQHF. The CDR3 DNA follows: TGTGCCAGCAGTTTAGGCCGGGGAAATCAGCCCCAGCATTTT.

This rearrangement joins TRBV6-2 or TRBV6-3 to TRBJ2-4; possible D gene TRBD2, 5 bases. Germline V gene lookup returns CDR1 MNHEY and CDR2 SVGEGT. V lost 0 bases to trimming and J lost 9 bases, with 12 bases between them. This CDR3 is built from 14 residues. CDR3 in amino acids: CASSYSSGMRIQYF. CDR3 bases: TGTGCCAGCAGTTACTCCTCCGGGATGCGCATTCAGTACTTC.

This clonotype was picked up a small number of times. The chain has TRBV7-9 and TRBJ1-1; D remains unclear. This CDR3 has 14 amino acids. Germline values: CDR1 SEHNR, CDR2 FQNEAQ (reference sequence). The V gene lost 5 bases and the J gene lost 5 bases, with 15 bases spanning the gap. CDR3 residues: CASSLQSIRTEAFF. CDR3 coding DNA: TGTGCCAGCAGCCTACAGAGCATACGGACTGAAGCTTTCTTT. Drawing the rest from reference TRBV7-9 and TRBJ1-1, the complete variable domain is DTGVSQNPRHKITKRGQNVTFRCDPISEHNRLYWYRQTLGQGPEFLTYFQNEAQLEKSRLLSDRFSAERPKGSFSTLEIQRTEQGDSAMYLCASSLQSIRTEAFFGQGTRLTVV.

The CDR3 nucleotides are TGCGCCAGCAGCTTGCAGACAGGGGTGGACGAGCAGTACTTC. Protein: CASSLQTGVDEQYF. J is TRBJ2-7 and V is TRBV5-1, with 8 bases lining up with TRBD1. The CDR3 extends over 14 amino acids. Germline V gives CDR1 SGHRS, CDR2 YFSETQ. Germline trimming cut 1 base from V and 5 bases from J; bases unmatched to any gene: 5.

This clonotype was recorded at least ten times. The J gene is TRBJ2-1, the V gene TRBV28, with D perhaps matching TRBD1 (6 bases). The V gene's germline CDR1 is MDHEN and CDR2 SYDVKM. The CDR3 has 11 amino acids. V lost 6 bases and J lost 9, with 9 bases in between. The CDR3, as DNA: TGTGCCAGCAGCCCCAGGGGTGAGCAGTTCTTC. This encodes CASSPRGEQFF.

This clonotype was detected ten times or more. The CDR3 here is CASSLRVELNQPQHF. The CDR3 DNA reads TGTGCCAGCTCATTACGGGTAGAGTTAAATCAGCCCCAGCATTTT. This chain links TRBV18 with TRBJ1-5; no firm D call. Germline loops: CDR1 KGHSH, CDR2 LQKENI. The CDR3 length is 15 residues. The V gene lost 5 bases and the J gene lost 4 bases, with 15 bases spanning the gap.

Only a few counts were recorded for this clonotype. The chain combines TRBV7-9 with TRBJ2-5; D may correspond to TRBD1 or TRBD2 (5 bases each). This CDR3 comprises 14 residues. The germline V gene encodes CDR1 SEHNR and CDR2 FQNEAQ (reference sequence). V was shortened by 1 base and J by 4 bases, with 10 bases between the two germline ends. CDR3 region: CASSLGDGLETQYF. The CDR3, as DNA: TGTGCCAGCAGCTTAGGGGACGGTCTAGAGACCCAGTACTTC.

There are many counts of this clonotype. The V call is TRBV28, the J call TRBJ2-6; TRBD1 might be the D (5 bases). V shed 5 bases and J shed 0 bases, with 20 bases lying between them. CDR3 size: 19 residues. Germline CDR1 and CDR2: MDHEN and SYDVKM. CDR3 protein: CASSIRQLSSGSGANVLTF. The CDR3 DNA is TGTGCCAGCAGTATTCGACAGCTCTCAAGTGGCTCTGGGGCCAACGTCCTGACTTTC.

In this sample, this clonotype turned up many times. The V and J genes are TRBV6-6 and TRBJ2-7; no clear D. Trimming took 2 bases from V and 7 from J, leaving 12 bases between them. Germline lookup yields CDR1 MNHNY and CDR2 SVGAGI (reference sequence). The CDR3 runs 13 residues. CDR3 bases: TGTGCCAGCAGTTACCGGCAGTCGGGTGAGCAGTACTTC. It is translated as CASSYRQSGEQYF.

Ten or more counts support this clonotype. This sequence joins TRBV16 and TRBJ1-5, with D perhaps TRBD1 (5 bases). The V end lost 3 bases, the J end lost 0 bases, and 12 bases lay between the germline ends. The V gene's germline CDR1 is KGHSY and CDR2 FQNENV. The CDR3 is 16 amino acids. In DNA, the CDR3 is TGTGCCAGCAGCCACCAGGTGGGGGATAGCAATCAGCCCCAGCATTTT. Protein sequence: CASSHQVGDSNQPQHF. Full variable domain (missing parts from reference TRBV16 and TRBJ1-5): GEEVAQTPKHLVRGEGQKAKLYCAPIKGHSYVFWYQQVLKNEFKFLISFQNENVFDETGMPKERFSAKCLPNSPCSLEIQATKLEDSAVYFCASSHQVGDSNQPQHFGDGTRLSIL.

The chain carries TRBV5-5 and TRBJ2-1; D unresolved. The CDR3 loop spans 13 amino acids. Germline CDR1 is SGHKS and CDR2 is YYEKEE (reference sequence). V was shortened by 2 bases and J by 6 bases, with 9 bases between the two germline ends. CDR3 amino acids: CASSLTGINEQFF. The CDR3 DNA is TGTGCCAGCAGCTTAACTGGGATCAATGAGCAGTTCTTC.

This chain uses TRBV28 with TRBJ2-1; D not resolved. The CDR3 loop spans 16 amino acids. Germline assignment: CDR1 MDHEN and CDR2 SYDVKM. Between the trimmed V and J ends, which lost 3 bases and 12 bases, there was a span of 24 bases. CDR3 loop: CASSFGFGVEAVSQFF. The CDR3 DNA is TGTGCCAGCAGTTTCGGTTTTGGGGTTGAGGCAGTATCGCAGTTCTTC.

This chain uses TRBV20-1 with TRBJ1-5, with TRBD1 matching 8 bases. Germline V CDR1 and CDR2: DFQATT, SNEGSKA (reference sequence). This CDR3 comprises 13 residues. J gave up 7 bases and V 6 bases, and 8 bases lay outside the gene matches. The chain's CDR3 is CSALRQGRQPQHF. The CDR3 DNA reads as TGCAGTGCCCTCAGACAGGGGAGGCAGCCCCAGCATTTT.

This clonotype was observed once. The chain links TRBV5-1 to TRBJ2-5, with TRBD1 matching 7 bases. This CDR3 comprises 15 residues. The junction had 7 bases not matched to a gene; V was cut back by 2 bases and J by 3 bases. CDR1 SGHRS and CDR2 YFSETQ come from the germline V gene. CDR3 protein: CASSLDPGTEETQYF. The CDR3 coding sequence is TGCGCCAGCAGCTTAGACCCCGGGACAGAAGAGACCCAGTACTTC.

At least ten counts were recorded for this clonotype. V is TRBV16 and J is TRBJ2-5; TRBD2 matches at 11 bases. Germline values: CDR1 KGHSY, CDR2 FQNENV. After removal of 4 bases from V and 7 bases from J, the junction contained 8 bases not matched to a gene. The CDR3 spans 15 residues. CDR3 bases: TGTGCCAGCAGCCGCACTAGCGGGAGTATGGTGACCCAGTACTTC. Translation gives CASSRTSGSMVTQYF.

This clonotype was seen at least ten times. The chain couples TRBV10-3 to TRBJ2-1; possible D gene TRBD2, 6 bases. V gave up 6 bases and J gave up 6 bases, with 9 bases separating them. The CDR3 runs to 12 residues. Germline V gene sequence: CDR1 ENHRY, CDR2 SYGVKD. CDR3 region: CAISQTSNEQFF. DNA of the CDR3: TGTGCCATCAGCCAGACTAGCAATGAGCAGTTCTTC.

This clonotype showed up many times. The chain has TRBV7-2 and TRBJ2-5; D is undetermined. Looked up from germline, CDR1 is SGHTA and CDR2 is FQGNSA. V dropped 3 bases and J dropped 5 bases, with 4 bases sitting between them. The CDR3 has 11 residues. The CDR3 sequence: CASSFTETQYF. The CDR3 coding sequence is TGTGCCAGCAGCTTTACTGAGACCCAGTACTTC.

This clonotype turned up a few times. This chain joins TRBV7-2 and TRBJ2-1; 11 positions agree with TRBD2. Germline V gene sequence: CDR1 SGHTA, CDR2 FQGNSA. The CDR3 contains 14 residues. J lost 6 bases, V lost 5 bases, and 3 bases had no gene match. In DNA, the CDR3 is TGTGCCAGCAGCGAGGGACTAGCGGTCAATGAGCAGTTCTTC. Translating it yields CASSEGLAVNEQFF.

V usage is TRBV5-6 and J usage is TRBJ2-7; 10 bases fit TRBD2. The CDR3 consists of 14 residues. J was trimmed by 6 bases and V by 2 bases; bases with no gene match: 5. Per germline, CDR1 SGHDT and CDR2 YYEEEE. The chain's CDR3 is CASSLAGGEFEQYF. CDR3 DNA sequence: TGTGCCAGCAGCTTAGCGGGAGGGGAGTTCGAGCAGTACTTC. The full variable domain, in which reference TRBV5-6 and TRBJ2-7 provide the parts outside the CDR3, is DAGVTQSPTHLIKTRGQQVTLRCSPKSGHDTVSWYQQALGQGPQFIFQYYEEEERQRGNFPDRFSGHQFPNYSSELNVNALLLGDSALYLCASSLAGGEFEQYFGPGTRLTVT.